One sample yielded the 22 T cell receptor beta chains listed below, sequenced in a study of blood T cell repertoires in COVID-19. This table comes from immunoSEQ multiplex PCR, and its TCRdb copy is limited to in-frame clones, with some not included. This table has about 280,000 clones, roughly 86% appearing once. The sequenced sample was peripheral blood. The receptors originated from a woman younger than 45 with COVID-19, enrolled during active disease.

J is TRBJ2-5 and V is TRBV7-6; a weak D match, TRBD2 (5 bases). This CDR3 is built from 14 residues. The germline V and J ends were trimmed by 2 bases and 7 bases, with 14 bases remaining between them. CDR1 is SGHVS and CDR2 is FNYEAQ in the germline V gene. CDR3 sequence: CASSLSGLSGTQYF. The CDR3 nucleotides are TGTGCCAGCAGCTTATCGGGGTTGTCGGGGACCCAGTACTTC.

CDR3 protein: CASSRDRGGSGYTF. The CDR3 DNA sequence: TGTGCCAGCTCTCGGGACAGGGGTGGATCTGGCTACACCTTC. V and J are TRBV27 and TRBJ1-2; 10 nucleotides match TRBD1. Germline V CDR1 and CDR2: MNHEY, SMNVEV (reference sequence). J lost 7 bases, V lost 8 bases, and 10 bases had no gene match. The CDR3 runs 14 residues.

Here the CDR3 DNA reads TGTGCCAGTAGCCGAAGCGGGGGGGCCGATGAGCAGTTCTTC. This translates into CASSRSGGADEQFF. This rearrangement joins TRBV19 to TRBJ2-1; 10 nucleotides line up with TRBD2. The V gene end was trimmed by 6 bases and the J gene end by 8 bases; junction bases not matched to a gene: 7. This CDR3 has 14 amino acids. Germline V gives CDR1 LNHDA, CDR2 SQIVND (reference sequence). The whole variable domain, remainder taken from reference TRBV19 and TRBJ2-1, is DGGITQSPKYLFRKEGQNVTLSCEQNLNHDAMYWYRQDPGQGLRLIYYSQIVNDFQKGDIAEGYSVSREKKESFPLTVTSAQKNPTAFYLCASSRSGGADEQFFGPGTRLTVL.

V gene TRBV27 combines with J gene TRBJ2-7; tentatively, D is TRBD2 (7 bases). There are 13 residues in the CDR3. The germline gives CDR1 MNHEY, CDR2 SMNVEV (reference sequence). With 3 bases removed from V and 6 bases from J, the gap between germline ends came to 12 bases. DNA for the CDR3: TGTGCCAGCAGTTTGAGGGGGAGGGCCGAGCAGTACTTC. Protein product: CASSLRGRAEQYF.

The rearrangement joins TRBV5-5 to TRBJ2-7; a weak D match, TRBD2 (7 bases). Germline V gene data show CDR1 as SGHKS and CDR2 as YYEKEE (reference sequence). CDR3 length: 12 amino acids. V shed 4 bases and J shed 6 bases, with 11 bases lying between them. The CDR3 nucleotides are TGTGCCAGCAGCCGGGGAGGGGGCGAGCAGTACTTC. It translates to CASSRGGGEQYF.

The CDR3 sequence is CASRQSTLQRGRVGELFF. For the CDR3, the DNA is TGTGCCAGCAGGCAAAGTACCCTTCAGCGAGGGCGGGTGGGGGAGCTGTTTTTT. This sequence joins TRBV27 and TRBJ2-2; D might be TRBD2 (5 bases). The V and J ends lost 6 bases and 8 bases respectively, with 28 bases between them. CDR1 MNHEY and CDR2 SMNVEV come from the germline V gene (reference sequence). The CDR3 has 18 residues.

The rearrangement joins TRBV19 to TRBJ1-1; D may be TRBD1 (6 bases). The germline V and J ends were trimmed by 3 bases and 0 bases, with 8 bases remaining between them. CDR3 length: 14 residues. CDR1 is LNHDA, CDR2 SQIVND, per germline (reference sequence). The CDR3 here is CASSMGTLNTEAFF. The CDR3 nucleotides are TGTGCCAGTAGTATGGGGACACTGAACACTGAAGCTTTCTTT.

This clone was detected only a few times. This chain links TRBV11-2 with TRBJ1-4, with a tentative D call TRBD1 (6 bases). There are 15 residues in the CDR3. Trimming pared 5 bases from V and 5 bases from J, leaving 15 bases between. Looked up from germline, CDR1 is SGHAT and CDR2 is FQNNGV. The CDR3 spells CASSVRRTANEKLFF. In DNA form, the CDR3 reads TGTGCCAGCAGCGTAAGACGGACAGCGAATGAAAAACTGTTTTTT. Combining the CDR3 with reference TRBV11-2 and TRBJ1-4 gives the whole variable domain EAGVAQSPRYKIIEKRQSVAFWCNPISGHATLYWYQQILGQGPKLLIQFQNNGVVDDSQLPKDRFSAERLKGVDSTLKIQPAKLEDSAVYLCASSVRRTANEKLFFGSGTQLSVL.

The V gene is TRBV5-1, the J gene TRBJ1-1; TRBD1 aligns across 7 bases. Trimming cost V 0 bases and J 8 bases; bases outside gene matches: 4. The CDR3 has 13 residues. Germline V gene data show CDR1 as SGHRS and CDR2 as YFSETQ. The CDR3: CASSLEGGGEAFF. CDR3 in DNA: TGCGCCAGCAGCTTGGAAGGGGGCGGCGAAGCTTTCTTT.

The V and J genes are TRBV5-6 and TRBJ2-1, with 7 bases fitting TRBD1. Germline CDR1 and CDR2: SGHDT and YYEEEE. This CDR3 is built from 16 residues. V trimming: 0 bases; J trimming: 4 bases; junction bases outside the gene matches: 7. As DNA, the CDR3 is TGTGCCAGCAGCTTGGGTTCCGGGACAGTTTACAATGAGCAGTTCTTC. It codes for CASSLGSGTVYNEQFF.

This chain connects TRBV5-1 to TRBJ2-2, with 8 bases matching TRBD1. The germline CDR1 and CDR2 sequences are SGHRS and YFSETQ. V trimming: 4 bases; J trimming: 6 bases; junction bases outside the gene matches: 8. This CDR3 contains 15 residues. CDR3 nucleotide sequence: TGCGCCAGCAGCCTAGGACAGGGAAGGCCCGGGGAGCTGTTTTTT. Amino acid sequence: CASSLGQGRPGELFF.

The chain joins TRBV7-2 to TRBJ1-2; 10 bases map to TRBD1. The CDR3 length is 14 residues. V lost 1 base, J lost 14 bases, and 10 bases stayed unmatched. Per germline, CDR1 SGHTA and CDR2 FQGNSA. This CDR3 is CASSLGVPTGGWTF. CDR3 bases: TGTGCCAGCAGCTTAGGAGTCCCGACAGGGGGCTGGACCTTC.

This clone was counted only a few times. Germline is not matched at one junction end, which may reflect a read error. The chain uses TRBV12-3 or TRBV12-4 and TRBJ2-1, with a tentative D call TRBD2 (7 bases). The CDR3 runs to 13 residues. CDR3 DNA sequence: TGTGCCAGCAGGCCTTCGGGGGGCTCACATCCCATCTTC. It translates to CASRPSGGSHPIF.

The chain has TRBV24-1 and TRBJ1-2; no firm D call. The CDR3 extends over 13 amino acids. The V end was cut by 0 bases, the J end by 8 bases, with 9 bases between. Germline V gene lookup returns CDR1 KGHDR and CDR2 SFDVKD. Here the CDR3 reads CATSDLWGGGYTF. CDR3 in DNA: TGTGCCACCAGTGATTTGTGGGGAGGAGGCTACACCTTC.

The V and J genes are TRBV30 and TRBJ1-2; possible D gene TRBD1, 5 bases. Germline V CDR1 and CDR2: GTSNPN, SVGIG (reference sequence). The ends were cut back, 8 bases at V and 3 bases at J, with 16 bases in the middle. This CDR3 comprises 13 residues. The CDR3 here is CAQGTGAHYGYTF. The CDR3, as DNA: TGTGCCCAGGGAACAGGCGCTCACTATGGCTACACCTTC.

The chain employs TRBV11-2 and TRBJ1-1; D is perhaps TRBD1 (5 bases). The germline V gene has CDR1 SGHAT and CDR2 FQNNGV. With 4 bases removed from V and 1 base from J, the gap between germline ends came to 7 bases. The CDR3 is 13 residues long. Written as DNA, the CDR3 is TGTGCCAGCAGCTCCGGACAGAACACTGAAGCTTTCTTT. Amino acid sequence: CASSSGQNTEAFF. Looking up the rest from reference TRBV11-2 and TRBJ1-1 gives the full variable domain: EAGVAQSPRYKIIEKRQSVAFWCNPISGHATLYWYQQILGQGPKLLIQFQNNGVVDDSQLPKDRFSAERLKGVDSTLKIQPAKLEDSAVYLCASSSGQNTEAFFGQGTRLTVV.

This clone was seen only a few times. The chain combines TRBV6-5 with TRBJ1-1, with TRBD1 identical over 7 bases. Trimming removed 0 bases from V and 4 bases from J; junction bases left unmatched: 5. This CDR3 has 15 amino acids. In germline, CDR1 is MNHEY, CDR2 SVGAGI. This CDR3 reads CASSYSGGWGTEAFF. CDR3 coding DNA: TGTGCCAGCAGTTACTCAGGGGGCTGGGGCACTGAAGCTTTCTTT.

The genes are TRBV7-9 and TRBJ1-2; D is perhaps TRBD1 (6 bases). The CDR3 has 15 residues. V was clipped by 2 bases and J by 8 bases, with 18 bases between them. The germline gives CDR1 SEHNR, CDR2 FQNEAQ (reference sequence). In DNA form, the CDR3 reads TGTGCCAGCAGCTTAAAGCCCCGGGACATCGAGGGCTACACCTTC. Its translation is CASSLKPRDIEGYTF. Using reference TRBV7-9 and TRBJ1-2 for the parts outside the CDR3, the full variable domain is DTGVSQNPRHKITKRGQNVTFRCDPISEHNRLYWYRQTLGQGPEFLTYFQNEAQLEKSRLLSDRFSAERPKGSFSTLEIQRTEQGDSAMYLCASSLKPRDIEGYTFGSGTRLTVV.

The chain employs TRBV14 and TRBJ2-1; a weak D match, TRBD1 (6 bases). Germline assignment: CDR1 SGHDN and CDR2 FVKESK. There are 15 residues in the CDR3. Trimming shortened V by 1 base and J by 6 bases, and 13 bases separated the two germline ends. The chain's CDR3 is CASSQARGRSNEQFF. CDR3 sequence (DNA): TGTGCCAGCAGCCAAGCCAGGGGACGGTCCAATGAGCAGTTCTTC.

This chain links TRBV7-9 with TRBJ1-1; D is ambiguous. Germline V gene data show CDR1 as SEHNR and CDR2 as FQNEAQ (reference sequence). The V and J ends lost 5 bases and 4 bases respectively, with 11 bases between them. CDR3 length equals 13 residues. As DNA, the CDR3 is TGTGCCAGCAGCACCCCCAGATTCACTGAAGCTTTCTTT. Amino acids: CASSTPRFTEAFF.

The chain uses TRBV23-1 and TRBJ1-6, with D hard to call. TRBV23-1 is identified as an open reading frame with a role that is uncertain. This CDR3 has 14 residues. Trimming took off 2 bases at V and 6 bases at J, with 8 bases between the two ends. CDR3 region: CASSQRQVNSPLHF. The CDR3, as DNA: TGCGCCAGCAGTCAAAGGCAGGTTAATTCACCCCTCCACTTT.

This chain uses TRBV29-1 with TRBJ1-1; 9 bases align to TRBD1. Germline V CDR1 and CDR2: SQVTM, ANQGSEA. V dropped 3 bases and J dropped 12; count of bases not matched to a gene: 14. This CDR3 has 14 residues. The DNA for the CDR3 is TGCAGCGTTGATACAGGGGGCGGCGGGGATTCAACTTTCTTT. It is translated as CSVDTGGGGDSTFF.